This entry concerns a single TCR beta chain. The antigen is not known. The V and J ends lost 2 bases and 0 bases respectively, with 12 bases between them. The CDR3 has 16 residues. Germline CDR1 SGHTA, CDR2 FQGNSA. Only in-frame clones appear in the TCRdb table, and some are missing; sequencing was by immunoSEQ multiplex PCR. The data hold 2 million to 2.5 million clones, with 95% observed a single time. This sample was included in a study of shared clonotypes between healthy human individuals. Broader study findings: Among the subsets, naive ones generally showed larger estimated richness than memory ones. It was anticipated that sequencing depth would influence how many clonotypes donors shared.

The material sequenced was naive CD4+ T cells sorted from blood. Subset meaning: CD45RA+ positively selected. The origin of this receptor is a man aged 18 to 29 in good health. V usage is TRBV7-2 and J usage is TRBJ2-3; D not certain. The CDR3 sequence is CASSLLGTSSTDTQYF. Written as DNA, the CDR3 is TGTGCCAGCAGCTTATTAGGCACATCTAGCACAGATACGCAGTATTTT.